This T cell receptor (beta chain) was sequenced in a study of technical replicates of blood from a few donors. Only in-frame clones appear in the TCRdb table, and some are missing; sequencing was by immunoSEQ multiplex PCR. The top ten hold under 0.3% of the sample, which has roughly 85,000 clones, over 85% seen once. The clonotype originates from a human donor in good health. Sequencing used T cells isolated from PBMCs.

The CDR3 here is CASRTGGGRISYNEQFF. The CDR3 bases are TGTGCCAGCAGAACCGGGGGGGGGCGCATTTCCTACAATGAGCAGTTCTTC. The J gene is TRBJ2-1, the V gene TRBV27; 8 nucleotides line up with TRBD2. Losses at the gene ends were 6 bases for V and 1 base for J; bases not matched to a gene: 11. The CDR3 is 17 amino acids. Germline V gives CDR1 MNHEY, CDR2 SMNVEV (reference sequence).